A single T cell receptor beta chain is shown here with its context. Its antigen has not been determined. No base-level quality is on record; no much larger clone is a single base apart. TCRbeta CDR3 regions were amplified from genomic DNA using the immunoSEQ Assay, a bias-controlled multiplex PCR. As for how the authors treated the data: The number of nucleated cells in each sample was estimated by amplification of reference gene primers within the assay. To quantify the absolute abundance of each unique TCRbeta CDR3 rearrangement, sequence reads were collapsed and filtered. For each sample, productive Simpson clonality was calculated as the square root of Simpson's diversity index across productive rearrangements. The clones in this table, taken by TCRdb from immuneACCESS, are in-frame only. Not every clone is retained; where verified, under half of the shortfall comes from an unresolved V gene, and the cause of the rest is unknown. The V and J calls and clone size are taken from that table; D and trimming were inferred from the DNA. In this sample the table shows 110,000 to 150,000 clones, 75% to 85% of which occur a single time. The top ten clonotypes cover 5% of the sample.

These data belong to a study of blood T cell repertoires in COVID-19 (dated by TCRdb to the early 2020s). In terms of the full investigation: Samples covering the acute and convalescent phases of COVID-19 were provided by collaborators in the United States, Italy and Spain. The material from the prospective study consisted of cDNA or gDNA derived from T cells, B-cell-depleted T cells, or PBMCs. Deeply sampled blood TCRbeta repertoires from subjects exposed to, actively infected with, or recovered from COVID-19 were included in the dataset. The repertoires were made available in a free public database intended to serve as a resource for research on the immune response to SARS-CoV-2. The samples were drawn from two sources: the first 160 participants of the ongoing ImmuneRACE study, and fewer than 1,500 subjects contributed by 6 global collaborators. A de-identified subject ID, COVID-19 status, age in years and sex were almost always included in the sample metadata. Where HLA class I and class II types were available, the types were taken from metadata supplied by the sample provider, not from assay-based typing. Summary of the overall study and its limitations: Clinical and demographic metadata were provided uncurated, with the amount varying by source and participant.

CDR3 length: 13 amino acids, cysteine to phenylalanine. Only the CDR3 portion is preserved as DNA: 39 bases, with reading frame beginning at the first base. The V and J ends are trimmed by 3 bases and 4 bases, leaving 7 bases between them. Whole blood was collected in K2EDTA tubes by collaborating institutions according to the institutions' own protocols. Collaborator samples were shipped for TCRbeta analysis as frozen whole blood, isolated PBMCs, or DNA extracted from either sample type. This clonotype originated in a woman aged 50 to 65 with acute or convalescent COVID-19. The sample comprised peripheral blood. In this chain, TRBV12-3 or TRBV12-4 is recombined with TRBJ1-3, with the D segment identity uncertain. CDR3 region: CASSFDQGNTIYF. The nucleotide sequence is given as TGTGCCAGCAGTTTCGATCAGGGAAACACCATATATTTT.